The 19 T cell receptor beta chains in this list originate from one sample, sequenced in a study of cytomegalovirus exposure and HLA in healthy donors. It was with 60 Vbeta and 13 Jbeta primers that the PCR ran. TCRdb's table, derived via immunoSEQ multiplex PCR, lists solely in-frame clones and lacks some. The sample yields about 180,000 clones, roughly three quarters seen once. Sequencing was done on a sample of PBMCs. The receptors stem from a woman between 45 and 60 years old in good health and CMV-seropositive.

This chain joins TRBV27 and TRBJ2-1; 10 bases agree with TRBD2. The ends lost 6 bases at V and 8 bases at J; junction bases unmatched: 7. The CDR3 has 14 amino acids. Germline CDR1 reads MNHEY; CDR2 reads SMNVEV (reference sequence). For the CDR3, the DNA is TGTGCCAGCAGGGGACTAGCGACCAAGGATGAGCAGTTCTTC. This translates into CASRGLATKDEQFF.

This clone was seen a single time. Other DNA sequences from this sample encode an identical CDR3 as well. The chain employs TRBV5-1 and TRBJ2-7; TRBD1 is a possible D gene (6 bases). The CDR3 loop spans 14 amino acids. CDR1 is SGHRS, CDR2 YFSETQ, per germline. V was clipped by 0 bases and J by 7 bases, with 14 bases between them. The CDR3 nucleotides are TGCGCCAGCAGCTTGGGACAGGCACAAAGGGAGCAGTACTTC. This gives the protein CASSLGQAQREQYF.

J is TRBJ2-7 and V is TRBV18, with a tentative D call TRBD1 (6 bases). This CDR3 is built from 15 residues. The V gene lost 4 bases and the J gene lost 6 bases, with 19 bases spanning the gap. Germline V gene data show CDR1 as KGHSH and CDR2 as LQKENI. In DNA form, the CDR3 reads TGTGCCAGCTCACTCTCGGACAGCAATACTGGCGAGCAGTACTTC. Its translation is CASSLSDSNTGEQYF.

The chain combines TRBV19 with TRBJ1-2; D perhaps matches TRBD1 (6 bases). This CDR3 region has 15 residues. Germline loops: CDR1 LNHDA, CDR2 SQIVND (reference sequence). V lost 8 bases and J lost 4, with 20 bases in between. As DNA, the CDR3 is TGTGCCAGTGACTGGGGGGGGGCTGGCGGCTATGGCTACACCTTC. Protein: CASDWGGAGGYGYTF.

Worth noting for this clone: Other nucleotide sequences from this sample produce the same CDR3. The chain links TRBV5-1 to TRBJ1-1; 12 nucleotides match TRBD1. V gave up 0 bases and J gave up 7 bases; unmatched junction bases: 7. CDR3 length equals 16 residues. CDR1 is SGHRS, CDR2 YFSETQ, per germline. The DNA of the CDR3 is TGCGCCAGCAGCTTGGGGGGACAGGGGGCAATCAATGAAGCTTTCTTT. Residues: CASSLGGQGAINEAFF.

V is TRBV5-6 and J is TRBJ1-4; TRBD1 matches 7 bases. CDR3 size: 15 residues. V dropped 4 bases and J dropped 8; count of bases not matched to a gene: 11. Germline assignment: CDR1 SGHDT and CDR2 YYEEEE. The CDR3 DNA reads TGTGCCAGCAGCCCGACGACAGGGCTAAGCGAAAAACTGTTTTTT. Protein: CASSPTTGLSEKLFF.

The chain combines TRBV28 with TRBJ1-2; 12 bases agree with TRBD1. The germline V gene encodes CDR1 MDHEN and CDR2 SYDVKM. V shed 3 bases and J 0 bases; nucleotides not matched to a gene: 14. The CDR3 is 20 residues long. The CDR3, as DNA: TGTGCCAGCAGTTTTGATTGGATAGGGGACAGGGGGCCCTCTAACTATGGCTACACCTTC. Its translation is CASSFDWIGDRGPSNYGYTF.

The DNA of the CDR3 is TGTGCCAGCAACGCCCGGGACAGGGGGCAGGACACTGAAGCTTTCTTT. Translating it yields CASNARDRGQDTEAFF. The rearrangement uses TRBV7-9 and TRBJ1-1; 12 nucleotides line up with TRBD1. There are 16 residues in the CDR3. Trimming cost V 7 bases and J 3 bases; bases outside gene matches: 9. Looked up from germline, CDR1 is SEHNR and CDR2 is FQNEAQ (reference sequence).

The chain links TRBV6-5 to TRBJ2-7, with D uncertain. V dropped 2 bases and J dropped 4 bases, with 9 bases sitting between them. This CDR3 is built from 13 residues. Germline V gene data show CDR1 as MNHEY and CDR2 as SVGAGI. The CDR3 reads CASSYDFSYEQYF. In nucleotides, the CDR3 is TGTGCCAGCAGTTACGACTTTTCTTACGAGCAGTACTTC.

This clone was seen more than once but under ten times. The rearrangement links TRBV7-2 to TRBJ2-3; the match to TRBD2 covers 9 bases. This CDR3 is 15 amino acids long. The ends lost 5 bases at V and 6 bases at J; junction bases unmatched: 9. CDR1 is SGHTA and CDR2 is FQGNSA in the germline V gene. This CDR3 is CASSLSGRPWDTQYF. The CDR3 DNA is TGTGCCAGCAGCCTAAGCGGGAGGCCTTGGGATACGCAGTATTTT.

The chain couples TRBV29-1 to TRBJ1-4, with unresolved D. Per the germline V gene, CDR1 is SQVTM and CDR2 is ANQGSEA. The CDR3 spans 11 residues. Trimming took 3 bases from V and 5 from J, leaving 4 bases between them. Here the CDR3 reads CSVDSNEKLFF. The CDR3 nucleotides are TGCAGCGTTGACTCGAATGAAAAACTGTTTTTT.

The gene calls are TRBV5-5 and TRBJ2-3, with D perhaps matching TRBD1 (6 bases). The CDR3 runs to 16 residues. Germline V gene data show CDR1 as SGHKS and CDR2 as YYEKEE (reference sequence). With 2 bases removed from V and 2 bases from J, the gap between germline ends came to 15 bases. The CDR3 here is CASSLGVMGATDTQYF. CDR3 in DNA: TGTGCCAGCAGCTTAGGTGTGATGGGGGCCACAGATACGCAGTATTTT.

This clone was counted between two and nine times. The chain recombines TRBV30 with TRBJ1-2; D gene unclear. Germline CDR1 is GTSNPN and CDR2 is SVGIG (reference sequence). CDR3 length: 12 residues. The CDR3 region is CARAGGKGGYTF. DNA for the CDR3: TGTGCACGCGCCGGCGGGAAAGGCGGCTACACCTTC.

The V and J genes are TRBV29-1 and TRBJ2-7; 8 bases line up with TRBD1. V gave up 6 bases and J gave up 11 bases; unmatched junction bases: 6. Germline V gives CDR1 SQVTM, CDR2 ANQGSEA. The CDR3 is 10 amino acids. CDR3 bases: TGCAGCGTCTTGACAGGGGTCGAGTACTTC. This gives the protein CSVLTGVEYF.

CDR3 bases: TGTGCCAGCAGCTTATTTCGGCTAGCGGGGGGACAAGAGACCCAGTACTTC. Residues: CASSLFRLAGGQETQYF. This chain joins TRBV7-2 and TRBJ2-5; 11 bases are a match to TRBD2. Germline V gene lookup returns CDR1 SGHTA and CDR2 FQGNSA. The CDR3 runs to 17 residues. Germline trimming cut 2 bases from V and 2 bases from J; bases unmatched to any gene: 7. The variable domain in full, completed from reference TRBV7-2 and TRBJ2-5, reads GAGVSQSPSNKVTEKGKDVELRCDPISGHTALYWYRQSLGQGLEFLIYFQGNSAPDKSGLPSDRFSAERTGGSVSTLTIQRTQQEDSAVYLCASSLFRLAGGQETQYFGPGTRLLVL.

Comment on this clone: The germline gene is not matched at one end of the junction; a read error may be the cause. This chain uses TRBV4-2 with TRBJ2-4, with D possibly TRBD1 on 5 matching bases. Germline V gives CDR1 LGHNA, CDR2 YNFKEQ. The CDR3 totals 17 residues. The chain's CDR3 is CASSLPGEGVAKNSQYF. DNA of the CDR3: TGTGCCAGCAGCCTCCCTGGAGAAGGGGTGGCCAAAAACAGTCAGTACTTC.

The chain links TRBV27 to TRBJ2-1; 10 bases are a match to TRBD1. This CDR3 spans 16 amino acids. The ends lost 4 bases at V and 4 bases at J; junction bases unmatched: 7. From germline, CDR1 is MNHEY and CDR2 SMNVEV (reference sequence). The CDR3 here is CASSSATGQGYNEQFF. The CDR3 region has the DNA TGTGCCAGCAGTTCCGCTACGGGACAGGGGTACAATGAGCAGTTCTTC.

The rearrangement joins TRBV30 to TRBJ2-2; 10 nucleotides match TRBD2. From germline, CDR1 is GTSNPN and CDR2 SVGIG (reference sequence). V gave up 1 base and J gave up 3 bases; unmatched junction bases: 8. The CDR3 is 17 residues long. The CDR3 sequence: CAWSAPPGTSDTGELFF. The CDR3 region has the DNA TGTGCCTGGAGTGCTCCCCCCGGGACTAGCGACACCGGGGAGCTGTTTTTT. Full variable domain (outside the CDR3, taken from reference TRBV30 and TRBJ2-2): SQTIHQWPATLVQPVGSPLSLECTVEGTSNPNLYWYRQAAGRGLQLLFYSVGIGQISSEVPQNLSASRPQDRQFILSSKKLLLSDSGFYLCAWSAPPGTSDTGELFFGEGSRLTVL.

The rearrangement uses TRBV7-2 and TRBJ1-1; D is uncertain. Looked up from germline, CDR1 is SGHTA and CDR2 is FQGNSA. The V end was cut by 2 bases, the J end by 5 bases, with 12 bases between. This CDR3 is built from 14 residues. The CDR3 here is CASSLMTIGTEAFF. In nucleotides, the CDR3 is TGTGCCAGCAGCTTAATGACTATCGGGACTGAAGCTTTCTTT.